The 29 T cell receptor beta chains reported below all come from one sample, sequenced in a study of shared clonotypes between healthy human individuals. Clones were read by immunoSEQ multiplex PCR, and TCRdb kept only the in-frame ones, dropping some. The repertoire holds about 1.9 million clones, with just over 90% as singletons. In the naive CD8 group, cells lacked CD45RO and were positively selected for CCR7, so terminally differentiated effector memory CD45RA+ cells were left out. The specimen was naive CD8+ T cells from PBMCs. Source of these receptors: a man aged 18 to 30 in good health. Some clones in this sample may be carry-over from other donors' samples.

The chain links TRBV27 to TRBJ2-7, with D perhaps TRBD1 (5 bases). Germline CDR1 reads MNHEY; CDR2 reads SMNVEV (reference sequence). The CDR3 has 14 amino acids. Trimming took 0 bases from V and 4 from J, leaving 10 bases between them. The CDR3: CASSLSGAEYEQYF. In DNA, the CDR3 is TGTGCCAGCAGTTTATCTGGGGCGGAGTACGAGCAGTACTTC.

The chain couples TRBV27 to TRBJ2-2; D remains unclear. Germline V gene sequence: CDR1 MNHEY, CDR2 SMNVEV (reference sequence). CDR3 length equals 15 residues. Trimming left V 2 bases short and J 4 bases short, with 11 bases between. DNA of the CDR3: TGTGCCAGCAGTTTAGGTCAGTTAAGCACCGGGGAGCTGTTTTTT. Encoded protein: CASSLGQLSTGELFF.

V gene TRBV2 combines with J gene TRBJ2-5; D unclear. Germline CDR1 and CDR2: SNHLY and FYNNEI. V was cut by 4 bases and J by 1 base, with 10 bases left in between. The CDR3 loop spans 14 amino acids. The DNA of the CDR3 is TGTGCCAGCAGTGGAGACGGAATCCAAGAGACCCAGTACTTC. Translation gives CASSGDGIQETQYF.

J is TRBJ1-1 and V is TRBV28; 8 positions match TRBD1. The J segment lost 2 bases and the V segment lost 4 bases, leaving 6 bases of the junction unmatched. Germline V gene sequence: CDR1 MDHEN, CDR2 SYDVKM. CDR3 length: 15 residues. CDR3 loop: CASSSRQGHNTEAFF. DNA of the CDR3: TGTGCCAGCAGTTCCCGACAGGGGCACAACACTGAAGCTTTCTTT.

Concerning this clone: Other DNA sequences in the sample encode the same CDR3. The V call is TRBV30, the J call TRBJ1-1, with TRBD1 as a possible D gene (6 bases). CDR1 is GTSNPN, CDR2 SVGIG, per germline (reference sequence). CDR3 size: 13 residues. Trimming took off 0 bases at V and 2 bases at J, with 7 bases between the two ends. The CDR3 nucleotides are TGTGCCTGGAGTGTACAGGGAAACACTGAAGCTTTCTTT. It translates to CAWSVQGNTEAFF.

CDR3 region: CASSLRGGSPVYYEQYF. For the CDR3, the DNA is TGTGCCAGCAGCCTGCGGGGGGGGAGTCCGGTATACTACGAGCAGTACTTC. This chain uses TRBV7-6 with TRBJ2-7, with 9 bases that match TRBD2. The V segment lost 5 bases and the J segment 3 bases; nucleotides outside the gene matches: 14. Germline V gene data show CDR1 as SGHVS and CDR2 as FNYEAQ. This CDR3 is built from 17 residues.

This clone appeared once. The genes are TRBV7-8 and TRBJ2-1; D is ambiguous. This CDR3 contains 11 residues. Deletions cut 2 bases from V and 5 bases from J, with 1 base between. The germline gives CDR1 SGHVS, CDR2 FQNEAQ. The CDR3 DNA is TGTGCCAGCAGCTTAAACAATGAGCAGTTCTTC. It is translated as CASSLNNEQFF.

The chain couples TRBV28 to TRBJ2-1; weak D call: TRBD2 (6 bases). This CDR3 contains 20 residues. Germline V gene lookup returns CDR1 MDHEN and CDR2 SYDVKM. V lost 2 bases to trimming and J lost 4 bases, with 27 bases between them. CDR3: CASSLRGFGRRDSKYNEQFF. The CDR3 DNA follows: TGTGCCAGCAGTTTAAGGGGTTTCGGGAGAAGGGACTCGAAGTACAATGAGCAGTTCTTC.

The chain carries TRBV10-2 and TRBJ1-1; 7 bases map to TRBD1. V was pared by 6 bases and J by 1 base, with 5 bases of the junction left unmatched. Germline assignment: CDR1 WSHSY and CDR2 SAAADI. The CDR3 has 14 amino acids. CDR3 sequence (DNA): TGCGCCAGCAGCCCCCGGACAGGGAACACTGAAGCTTTCTTT. It is translated as CASSPRTGNTEAFF.

The chain recombines TRBV4-1 with TRBJ1-2; no definite D call. The V and J ends lost 1 base and 2 bases respectively, with 8 bases between them. In germline, CDR1 is MGHRA, CDR2 YSYEKL. The CDR3 length is 14 residues. CDR3 residues: CASSQGQSNYGYTF. CDR3 DNA sequence: TGCGCCAGCAGCCAAGGGCAGAGCAACTATGGCTACACCTTC.

In this sample, this clone turned up once. The rearrangement joins TRBV21-1 to TRBJ2-1. TRBV21-1 is shown as a pseudogene. This CDR3 is built from 15 residues. The CDR3 bases are TGTGCCAGCAGCATCCAGATGCCCCACTTCGGTGAGCAGTTCTTC. Its translation is CASSIQMPHFGEQFF.

The chain carries TRBV11-2 and TRBJ1-1; perhaps TRBD1 as D (6 bases). V was clipped by 5 bases and J by 0 bases, with 13 bases between them. The CDR3 spans 15 residues. The V gene's germline CDR1 is SGHAT and CDR2 FQNNGV. This chain's CDR3 is CASSLPGAMNTEAFF. Here the CDR3 DNA reads TGTGCCAGCAGCCTGCCAGGGGCTATGAACACTGAAGCTTTCTTT.

The V gene is TRBV27, the J gene TRBJ2-7; TRBD1 agrees at 9 bases. This CDR3 is built from 16 residues. With V trimmed by 4 bases and J by 0 bases, 7 bases remained unmatched. Germline CDR1 is MNHEY and CDR2 is SMNVEV (reference sequence). The DNA of the CDR3 is TGTGCCAGCAGTTCCGGACAGGGGACGAACTCCTACGAGCAGTACTTC. Translating gives CASSSGQGTNSYEQYF.

V usage is TRBV5-5 and J usage is TRBJ2-7; a possible D gene is TRBD1 (5 bases). This CDR3 has 14 amino acids. Trimming stripped 4 bases from V and 2 bases from J, with 13 bases between. CDR1 is SGHKS and CDR2 is YYEKEE in the germline V gene (reference sequence). For the CDR3, the DNA is TGTGCCAGCAGCACGACAGAGAGAGCCTACGAGCAGTACTTC. Amino acids: CASSTTERAYEQYF. Based on the CDR3 plus reference TRBV5-5 and TRBJ2-7, the full variable domain is DAGVTQSPTHLIKTRGQQVTLRCSPISGHKSVSWYQQVLGQGPQFIFQYYEKEERGRGNFPDRFSARQFPNYSSELNVNALLLGDSALYLCASSTTERAYEQYFGPGTRLTVT.

This clone appeared once. The V call is TRBV9, the J call TRBJ2-3; TRBD2 agrees at 8 bases. Germline V gene lookup returns CDR1 SGDLS and CDR2 YYNGEE. The CDR3 has 14 residues. The junction had 2 bases not matched to a gene; V was cut back by 4 bases and J by 1 base. The CDR3 sequence is CASSLGLGTDTQYF. The CDR3 DNA reads TGTGCCAGCAGCTTGGGACTAGGCACAGATACGCAGTATTTT.

The genes are TRBV12-2 and TRBJ1-5; TRBD1 is taken as the D call from the table, unchecked against the DNA. TRBV12-2 is flagged as a pseudogene. The CDR3 is 17 amino acids. Written as DNA, the CDR3 is TGTGCAAGTCGCTTAGAACGGACAGGGAGCGTACGTCAGCCCCAGCATTTT. Its translation: CASRLERTGSVRQPQHF.

A single count supports this clone. The genes are TRBV4-1 and TRBJ1-2, with D hard to call. The CDR3 has 15 residues. Germline values: CDR1 MGHRA, CDR2 YSYEKL. The V end lost 0 bases, the J end lost 7 bases, and 15 bases lay between the germline ends. CDR3 DNA sequence: TGCGCCAGCAGCCAAGATCCTGCCCTGAGAACTGGCTACACCTTC. It codes for CASSQDPALRTGYTF.

The genes are TRBV7-2 and TRBJ2-5; D uncertain. The V end lost 4 bases, the J end lost 4 bases, and 22 bases lay between the germline ends. CDR1 and CDR2 (germline): SGHTA, FQGNSA. The length of the CDR3 is 17 residues. CDR3 loop: CASSSSSDYRVAETQYF. CDR3 nucleotides: TGTGCCAGCAGCTCCTCCTCCGATTACCGGGTTGCAGAGACCCAGTACTTC. Variable domain in full (rest from reference TRBV7-2 and TRBJ2-5): GAGVSQSPSNKVTEKGKDVELRCDPISGHTALYWYRQSLGQGLEFLIYFQGNSAPDKSGLPSDRFSAERTGGSVSTLTIQRTQQEDSAVYLCASSSSSDYRVAETQYFGPGTRLLVL.

This chain links TRBV7-6 with TRBJ2-1, with D maybe TRBD1 (5 bases). In germline, CDR1 is SGHVS, CDR2 FNYEAQ. The CDR3 loop spans 13 amino acids. Between the trimmed V and J ends, which lost 11 bases and 6 bases, there was a span of 17 bases. Here the CDR3 DNA reads TGTGCCGCCGGGCCAGGGCCCTCCAATGAGCAGTTCTTC. This codes for CAAGPGPSNEQFF. Full variable domain (rest looked up from reference TRBV7-6 and TRBJ2-1): GAGVSQSPRYKVTKRGQDVALRCDPISGHVSLYWYRQALGQGPEFLTYFNYEAQQDKSGLPNDRFSAERPEGSISTLTIQRTEQRDSAMYRCAAGPGPSNEQFFGPGTRLTVL.

The chain is built from TRBV5-1 and TRBJ2-3, with D uncertain. The germline gives CDR1 SGHRS, CDR2 YFSETQ. V was shortened by 5 bases and J by 3 bases, with 4 bases between the two germline ends. CDR3 size: 11 residues. The CDR3 nucleotides read TGCGCCAGCAGGCAGACAGATACGCAGTATTTT. Translating gives CASRQTDTQYF.

The table lists this clone with a count of one. The chain employs TRBV27 and TRBJ1-2; D is perhaps TRBD1 (6 bases). Germline V lookup: CDR1 MNHEY, CDR2 SMNVEV (reference sequence). V gave up 1 base and J gave up 8 bases, with 11 bases separating them. There are 13 residues in the CDR3. The CDR3 DNA is TGTGCCAGCAGTTTATTCGCAGGGACAGGCTACACCTTC. Its protein product is CASSLFAGTGYTF.

V and J are TRBV10-3 and TRBJ1-2; maybe TRBD1 (5 bases). V was cut by 8 bases and J by 8 bases, with 18 bases left in between. The germline V gene has CDR1 ENHRY and CDR2 SYGVKD. This CDR3 is 13 amino acids long. The CDR3 nucleotides read TGTGCCATCGGGGACGCCCTATCTTTCGGCTACACCTTC. Its translation: CAIGDALSFGYTF.

The J gene is TRBJ1-4, the V gene TRBV5-1; D is perhaps TRBD1 (6 bases). With 0 bases removed from V and 6 bases from J, the gap between germline ends came to 9 bases. CDR3 size: 14 residues. The germline V gene has CDR1 SGHRS and CDR2 YFSETQ. Here the CDR3 DNA reads TGCGCCAGCAGCTTGGAAGGACAGTATGAAAAACTGTTTTTT. Its protein is CASSLEGQYEKLFF.

The CDR3 spells CASSLDLPTAFF. The CDR3 DNA reads as TGTGCCAGCAGCTTAGACCTCCCCACAGCTTTCTTT. The rearrangement uses TRBV7-8 and TRBJ1-1, with D hard to call. V shed 1 base and J shed 10 bases, with 10 bases lying between them. The CDR3 runs to 12 residues. Germline lookup yields CDR1 SGHVS and CDR2 FQNEAQ. Full variable domain (remainder filled in from reference TRBV7-8 and TRBJ1-1): GAGVSQSPRYKVAKRGQDVALRCDPISGHVSLFWYQQALGQGPEFLTYFQNEAQLDKSGLPSDRFFAERPEGSVSTLKIQRTQQEDSAVYLCASSLDLPTAFFGQGTRLTVV.

The rearrangement uses TRBV27 and TRBJ1-5; D gene unclear. The germline gives CDR1 MNHEY, CDR2 SMNVEV (reference sequence). The germline V and J ends were trimmed by 4 bases and 3 bases, with 10 bases remaining between them. The CDR3 sequence is 14 residues long. The DNA for the CDR3 is TGTGCCAGCAGTTGGGCCGGGAACAATCAGCCCCAGCATTTT. Protein product: CASSWAGNNQPQHF.

This chain uses TRBV4-1 with TRBJ2-7; TRBD1 aligns across 7 bases. CDR3 length: 13 residues. CDR1 is MGHRA and CDR2 is YSYEKL in the germline V gene. V trimming: 1 base; J trimming: 6 bases; junction bases outside the gene matches: 3. The CDR3 is CASSQVGGREQYF. The CDR3 nucleotides read TGCGCCAGCAGCCAAGTAGGGGGCCGCGAGCAGTACTTC.

As regards this clone: Other DNA sequences in this sample translate to the same CDR3. The CDR3 coding sequence is TGTGCCAGCAGCCTTACTAGCGGAGCTTACAATGAGCAGTTCTTC. Translation: CASSLTSGAYNEQFF. The chain couples TRBV7-3 to TRBJ2-1, with 8 bases lining up with TRBD2. Germline assignment: CDR1 SGHTA and CDR2 FQGTGA. V was pared by 5 bases and J by 4 bases, with 7 bases of the junction left unmatched. This CDR3 is 15 amino acids long.

The chain couples TRBV27 to TRBJ2-7; TRBD2 agrees at 11 bases. V was pared by 6 bases and J by 5 bases, with 6 bases of the junction left unmatched. Per germline, CDR1 MNHEY and CDR2 SMNVEV (reference sequence). The CDR3 has 14 residues. CDR3 coding DNA: TGTGCCAGCAGCGCCCTACTAGCGGGAGACGAGCAGTACTTC. This sequence encodes CASSALLAGDEQYF.

The chain recombines TRBV5-1 with TRBJ2-1; TRBD2 matches at 7 bases. V dropped 5 bases and J dropped 9; count of bases not matched to a gene: 5. There are 12 residues in the CDR3. CDR1 and CDR2 from the germline V gene are SGHRS and YFSETQ. This CDR3 is CASRDGRPEQFF. The CDR3 DNA reads TGCGCCAGCAGGGACGGGAGGCCTGAGCAGTTCTTC.